This entry describes one T cell receptor (beta chain). Antigen: not known. The sample comes from a study of T cells in tuberculosis. Notes on the study in general: Shorter CDR3-alpha in active tuberculosis partly drove smaller distances. GEM motif frequencies gave 70% accuracy; the GMM repertoire gave 80% to 90%.

Unsorted cryopreserved PBMC were sequenced, averaging around 100,000 T cells per clinical donor. The V gene's germline CDR1 is SGHNT and CDR2 YYREEE (reference sequence). CDR3 length: 17 amino acids. V shed 4 bases, J shed 2 bases, and the junction held 8 bases outside the gene matches. The data were produced by immunoSEQ multiplex PCR, yet TCRdb's version contains in-frame clones alone and is incomplete. Here the sample spans 30,000 to 35,000 clones, around 95% being singletons. This chain uses TRBV5-4 with TRBJ2-6, with 8 bases lining up with TRBD1. The receptor was derived from a donor aged 10-35 years with latent tuberculosis or without tuberculosis infection. Sequenced: PBMCs. In nucleotides, the CDR3 is TGTGCCAGCAGCCCGACCAGGGGGCGGACTGGGGCCAACGTCCTGACTTTC. Translating it yields CASSPTRGRTGANVLTF.